This T cell receptor (beta chain) comes out of a study of blood T cell repertoires in COVID-19. Across the whole study: From T cells, B-cell-depleted T cells, or PBMCs came the material, which was cDNA or gDNA.

The table came from immunoSEQ multiplex PCR; TCRdb's copy has only in-frame clones and leaves some out. The profile shows about 170,000 clones, 92% of them singletons. This TCR derives from a man aged 25 to 45 with COVID-19, enrolled during active disease. Source material: peripheral blood.

This CDR3 reads CASSFTGEFGQPQHF. The CDR3 DNA reads as TGCGCCAGCAGCTTCACAGGGGAATTTGGGCAGCCCCAGCATTTT. The chain employs TRBV5-1 and TRBJ1-5, with 7 nucleotides matching TRBD1. Germline V gene sequence: CDR1 SGHRS, CDR2 YFSETQ. V trimming: 2 bases; J trimming: 7 bases; junction bases outside the gene matches: 9. The CDR3 covers 15 residues. The whole variable domain, remainder taken from reference TRBV5-1 and TRBJ1-5, is KAGVTQTPRYLIKTRGQQVTLSCSPISGHRSVSWYQQTPGQGLQFLFEYFSETQRNKGNFPGRFSGRQFSNSRSEMNVSTLELGDSALYLCASSFTGEFGQPQHFGDGTRLSIL.